The rows below give T cell receptor beta chains drawn from one sample of a study of blood T cell repertoires in COVID-19. Produced via immunoSEQ multiplex PCR; TCRdb's table is partial and in-frame only. The top ten clones hold roughly 6.9% of a sample with about 200,000 clones, more than 65% of them seen once. The sample was PBMCs or T cells enriched from blood (not recorded which). All receptors derive from a man aged 35-49 years who had recovered from COVID-19. Each CDR3 is given with its conserved first and last residue. Each record gives: J gene, clone size, D gene, V gene, CDR3 protein, CDR3 DNA. D genes are given only for firm matches. Size is stated for part of the rows, as once, few or many counts, or as a class when the clone is expanded.

j_call: TRBJ1-3
clone_size: -
d_call: -
v_call: TRBV27
cdr3_aa: CAFGAGGNTIYF
cdr3_nt: TGTGCCTTCGGGGCGGGAGGAAACACCATATATTTT

j_call: TRBJ2-5
clone_size: -
d_call: -
v_call: TRBV21-1
cdr3_aa: CASPLRGSQYF
cdr3_nt: TGTGCCAGCCCGCTACGGGGGTCCCAGTACTTC

j_call: TRBJ2-5
clone_size: -
d_call: TRBD2
v_call: TRBV12-3/TRBV12-4
cdr3_aa: CASSRLAGAPEYF
cdr3_nt: TGTGCCAGCAGCAGACTAGCGGGGGCCCCGGAGTACTTC

j_call: TRBJ1-3
clone_size: -
d_call: TRBD1
v_call: TRBV18
cdr3_aa: CASSPPSGGTGNTIYF
cdr3_nt: TGTGCCAGCTCACCACCTTCAGGGGGGACTGGAAACACCATATATTTT

j_call: TRBJ2-6
clone_size: -
d_call: -
v_call: TRBV21-1
cdr3_aa: CASSKKGLAGGGGANVLTF
cdr3_nt: TGTGCCAGCAGCAAGAAAGGACTAGCGGGGGGAGGCGGGGCCAACGTCCTGACTTTC

j_call: TRBJ1-5
clone_size: -
d_call: -
v_call: TRBV2
cdr3_aa: CASSEGTVAGNQPQHF
cdr3_nt: TGTGCCAGCAGTGAAGGAACAGTTGCTGGCAATCAGCCCCAGCATTTT

j_call: TRBJ1-5
clone_size: -
d_call: TRBD1
v_call: TRBV30
cdr3_aa: CAWSQGGPGTQHF
cdr3_nt: TGTGCCTGGAGTCAGGGGGGCCCCGGGACCCAGCATTTT

j_call: TRBJ1-5
clone_size: -
d_call: TRBD1
v_call: TRBV4-1
cdr3_aa: CASSRQGGNQPQHF
cdr3_nt: TGCGCCAGCAGCCGACAGGGAGGCAATCAGCCCCAGCATTTT

j_call: TRBJ1-2
clone_size: -
d_call: TRBD1
v_call: TRBV5-4
cdr3_aa: CASSLAGGDGYTF
cdr3_nt: TGTGCCAGCAGCTTGGCAGGGGGAGATGGCTACACCTTC

j_call: TRBJ1-5
clone_size: -
d_call: -
v_call: TRBV6-4
cdr3_aa: CASSTGRDQPQHF
cdr3_nt: TGTGCCAGCAGCACAGGGAGGGATCAGCCCCAGCATTTT

j_call: TRBJ2-5
clone_size: -
d_call: -
v_call: TRBV19
cdr3_aa: CASSIGGVGETQYF
cdr3_nt: TGTGCCAGTAGTATAGGGGGCGTCGGGGAGACCCAGTACTTC

j_call: TRBJ1-6
clone_size: -
d_call: TRBD1
v_call: TRBV27
cdr3_aa: CASSLEFGQAFNSPLHF
cdr3_nt: TGTGCCAGCAGTTTAGAATTCGGACAGGCTTTTAATTCACCCCTCCACTTT

j_call: TRBJ1-1
clone_size: few
d_call: -
v_call: TRBV18
cdr3_aa: CASSPPSTGPLTDTEAFF
cdr3_nt: TGTGCCAGCTCACCACCCTCCACAGGGCCCCTAACGGACACTGAAGCTTTCTTT

j_call: TRBJ1-5
clone_size: -
d_call: -
v_call: TRBV19
cdr3_aa: CASSMAALNYQPQHF
cdr3_nt: TGTGCCAGTAGTATGGCTGCTCTGAATTATCAGCCCCAGCATTTT

j_call: TRBJ2-3
clone_size: -
d_call: TRBD1
v_call: TRBV5-1
cdr3_aa: CASSSQGTYTDTQYF
cdr3_nt: TGCGCCAGCAGCTCACAGGGGACCTACACAGATACGCAGTATTTT

j_call: TRBJ1-3
clone_size: once
d_call: -
v_call: TRBV25-1
cdr3_aa: CASSDPLGRNTIYF
cdr3_nt: TGTGCCAGCAGTGACCCCCTCGGGAGGAACACCATATATTTT

j_call: TRBJ1-4
clone_size: -
d_call: -
v_call: TRBV6-5
cdr3_aa: CASSQGVGEKLFF
cdr3_nt: TGTGCCAGCAGTCAGGGCGTGGGGGAAAAACTGTTTTTT

j_call: TRBJ2-7
clone_size: -
d_call: -
v_call: TRBV11-1
cdr3_aa: CASSFDLGDEQYF
cdr3_nt: TGTGCCAGCAGCTTCGACCTAGGGGACGAGCAGTACTTC